One and the same sample provided the 29 T cell receptor beta chains below, sequenced in a study of neurological immune-mediated disorders. TCRdb recomputed calls from the 5' RACE reads with MiXCR, one row per CDR3 protein. The sample includes about 99,000 distinct CDR3 sequences, 9.5% to 14% of them seen just once. Time point defined: longitudinal time-point 3. Sequenced input: PBMCs. Receptors originate from a female donor with HTLV-1-associated myelopathy (HAM/TSP).

Only a few counts were recorded for this clonotype. V is TRBV20-1 and J is TRBJ1-1, with unresolved D. The germline CDR1 and CDR2 sequences are DFQATT and SNEGSKA (reference sequence). The CDR3 length is 12 residues. V dropped 4 bases and J dropped 2 bases, with 8 bases sitting between them. The CDR3 DNA is TGCAGTGCTAAGGGCGGTAACACTGAAGCTTTCTTT. Its translation: CSAKGGNTEAFF.

Only a few counts were recorded for this clonotype. The V and J genes are TRBV21-1 and TRBJ2-3; the table calls TRBD2, which could not be checked here. TRBV21-1 is tagged as a pseudogene. CDR3 length: 17 amino acids. CDR3 DNA sequence: TGTGCCAGCATCAAGATGAGGGAGGGGAGTGGCACAGATACGCAGTATTTT. Its protein is CASIKMREGSGTDTQYF.

This clonotype has a count of ten or more. The chain's CDR3 is CASSYSQGRDQPQHF. The CDR3 DNA sequence: TGTGCCAGCAGTTACTCACAGGGGAGAGATCAGCCCCAGCATTTT. The J gene is TRBJ1-5, the V gene TRBV6-5; 7 positions agree with TRBD1. Germline values: CDR1 MNHEY, CDR2 SVGAGI. The CDR3 is 15 residues long. With 0 bases clipped from V and 5 bases from J, the junction kept 4 bases outside the gene matches.

In the case of this clonotype: A much larger clone differs by one base, so this may be a read error. The gene calls are TRBV6-1 and TRBJ2-1; a weak D match, TRBD1 (6 bases). The CDR3 runs to 15 residues. CDR1 and CDR2 from the germline V gene are MNHNS and SASEGT. The CDR3 loop is CVSWVGTTSYNEQFF. The CDR3 nucleotides are TGTGTCAGCTGGGTGGGGACAACGTCCTACAATGAGCAGTTCTTC.

This clonotype was seen ten or more times. For the CDR3, the DNA is TGCAGTGCGCCAGATACAGGGGGACCGGACAATGAGCAGTTCTTC. The encoded protein is CSAPDTGGPDNEQFF. V is TRBV20-1 and J is TRBJ2-1, with TRBD1 matching 8 bases. The CDR3 totals 15 residues. Germline CDR1 DFQATT, CDR2 SNEGSKA (reference sequence). V lost 6 bases to trimming and J lost 5 bases; unmatched junction nucleotides: 12.

This clonotype was detected ten times or more. The V and J genes are TRBV6-5 and TRBJ2-7; 7 nucleotides agree with TRBD2. Germline assignment: CDR1 MNHEY and CDR2 SVGAGI. The CDR3 spans 15 residues. The V gene end was trimmed by 5 bases and the J gene end by 0 bases; junction bases not matched to a gene: 7. The chain's CDR3 is CASSPHQRGSYEQYF. The CDR3 DNA sequence: TGTGCCAGCAGTCCACACCAGCGGGGCTCCTACGAGCAGTACTTC.

This clonotype was observed once. This chain joins TRBV20-1 and TRBJ2-3; either TRBD1 or TRBD2 may supply D (5 bases each). V was clipped by 2 bases and J by 1 base, with 13 bases between them. This CDR3 contains 15 residues. Germline values: CDR1 DFQATT, CDR2 SNEGSKA (reference sequence). CDR3: CSARRLLGGTDTQYF. As DNA, the CDR3 is TGCAGTGCTAGAAGGCTATTGGGGGGCACAGATACGCAGTATTTT.

This clonotype was seen a handful of times. The chain carries TRBV14 and TRBJ2-2, with D perhaps matching TRBD2 (6 bases). The CDR3 covers 15 residues. V gave up 1 base and J gave up 4 bases, with 10 bases separating them. Germline V gene data show CDR1 as SGHDN and CDR2 as FVKESK. The CDR3 loop reads CASSQGGAITGELFF. The CDR3 DNA reads as TGTGCCAGCAGCCAAGGCGGGGCCATCACCGGGGAGCTGTTTTTT.

Many counts were recorded for this clonotype. The rearrangement links TRBV3-1 to TRBJ2-5; 11 bases align to TRBD2. The CDR3 has 16 amino acids. CDR1 is LGHDT and CDR2 is YNNKEL in the germline V gene (reference sequence). With 3 bases clipped from V and 1 base from J, the junction kept 4 bases outside the gene matches. CDR3 protein: CASSQISGGAQETQYF. DNA for the CDR3: TGTGCCAGCAGCCAGATTAGCGGGGGGGCCCAAGAGACCCAGTACTTC.

This clonotype was observed at least ten times. The chain uses TRBV10-3 and TRBJ2-2; D ambiguous. Looked up from germline, CDR1 is ENHRY and CDR2 is SYGVKD. The CDR3 is 11 amino acids. The ends were cut back, 10 bases at V and 1 base at J, with 4 bases in the middle. The CDR3: CATENTGELFF. DNA of the CDR3: TGTGCCACGGAGAACACCGGGGAGCTGTTTTTT.

This clonotype has ten or more counts. In DNA form, the CDR3 reads TGTGCCAGCAGCCCTATCATCGATTTTGGGAATTCACCCCTCCACTTT. Protein product: CASSPIIDFGNSPLHF. The chain couples TRBV6-6 to TRBJ1-6; no definite D call. The CDR3 is 16 amino acids. Trimming removed 6 bases at V and 7 bases at J, with 19 bases between. Germline V CDR1 and CDR2: MNHNY, SVGAGI (reference sequence).

This clonotype was counted ten times or more. This rearrangement joins TRBV20-1 to TRBJ2-6; 12 bases are a match to TRBD2. From germline, CDR1 is DFQATT and CDR2 SNEGSKA (reference sequence). The V segment lost 0 bases and the J segment 3 bases; nucleotides outside the gene matches: 15. The CDR3 sequence is 21 residues long. The CDR3 is CSARDLGGSSGGVSGANVLTF. CDR3 nucleotides: TGCAGTGCTAGAGATTTAGGAGGTTCTAGCGGGGGGGTTAGTGGGGCCAACGTCCTGACTTTC.

In this sample, this clonotype turned up many times. The V call is TRBV7-2, the J call TRBJ1-1; D remains unclear. This CDR3 is built from 13 residues. Trimming cost V 0 bases and J 3 bases, with 5 bases left between them. CDR1 is SGHTA, CDR2 FQGNSA, per germline. DNA of the CDR3: TGTGCCAGCAGCTTAGCAGGTTACACTGAAGCTTTCTTT. Encoded protein: CASSLAGYTEAFF.

By proportion, this clonotype is medium-sized. V gene TRBV29-1 combines with J gene TRBJ2-2; 9 bases line up with TRBD2. V lost 1 base and J lost 4; bases outside the gene matches: 7. Per germline, CDR1 SQVTM and CDR2 ANQGSEA. This CDR3 region has 16 residues. CDR3 bases: TGCAGCGTTGAAGCCAGCGGGGGGCGTTTCACCGGGGAGCTGTTTTTT. This sequence encodes CSVEASGGRFTGELFF.

This clonotype appeared many times. The CDR3 spells CSVEGPGLTEAFF. For the CDR3, the DNA is TGCAGCGTTGAAGGTCCGGGTCTCACTGAAGCTTTCTTT. The chain couples TRBV29-1 to TRBJ1-1; D not resolved. The CDR3 length is 13 residues. Germline V gene data show CDR1 as SQVTM and CDR2 as ANQGSEA. Trimming removed 1 base from V and 4 bases from J, with 10 bases in between.

This clonotype was picked up many times. The gene calls are TRBV7-8 and TRBJ2-2; 7 nucleotides line up with TRBD1. Germline CDR1 reads SGHVS; CDR2 reads FQNEAQ. J gave up 2 bases and V 5 bases, and 5 bases lay outside the gene matches. The CDR3 has 15 residues. This chain's CDR3 is CASSRTGGNTGELFF. The CDR3 DNA reads TGTGCCAGCAGCCGGACAGGCGGCAACACCGGGGAGCTGTTTTTT.

The chain has TRBV28 and TRBJ2-1, with a weak D call TRBD2 (6 bases). V was cut by 4 bases and J by 0 bases, with 16 bases left in between. CDR1 and CDR2 (germline): MDHEN, SYDVKM. The CDR3 has 17 residues. CDR3 protein: CASSSNEAGRSYNEQFF. CDR3 sequence (DNA): TGTGCCAGCAGTTCGAATGAGGCGGGACGCTCCTACAATGAGCAGTTCTTC. Complete variable domain (other parts from reference TRBV28 and TRBJ2-1): DVKVTQSSRYLVKRTGEKVFLECVQDMDHENMFWYRQDPGLGLRLIYFSYDVKMKEKGDIPEGYSVSREKKERFSLILESASTNQTSMYLCASSSNEAGRSYNEQFFGPGTRLTVL.

This clonotype has a count of ten or more. The chain has TRBV5-6 and TRBJ1-5; weak D call: TRBD1 (5 bases). The germline V gene encodes CDR1 SGHDT and CDR2 YYEEEE. The CDR3 spans 17 residues. Trimming removed 3 bases from V and 0 bases from J, with 16 bases in between. The CDR3 DNA reads as TGTGCCAGCAGCTCGACGGGAGGGGCCTATAGCAATCAGCCCCAGCATTTT. Amino acids: CASSSTGGAYSNQPQHF. Filled out from reference TRBV5-6 and TRBJ1-5, the complete variable domain reads DAGVTQSPTHLIKTRGQQVTLRCSPKSGHDTVSWYQQALGQGPQFIFQYYEEEERQRGNFPDRFSGHQFPNYSSELNVNALLLGDSALYLCASSSTGGAYSNQPQHFGDGTRLSIL.

Many counts were recorded for this clonotype. V gene TRBV12-3 or TRBV12-4 combines with J gene TRBJ1-2; tentative D call: TRBD1 (6 bases). CDR3 length: 15 amino acids. V gave up 5 bases and J gave up 1 base, with 14 bases separating them. CDR3 sequence: CASSPPGTLNYGYTF. The DNA of the CDR3 is TGTGCCAGCAGTCCGCCCGGGACACTTAACTATGGCTACACCTTC.

This clonotype has a count of ten or more. This chain connects TRBV5-1 to TRBJ2-7; TRBD2 agrees at 8 bases. J gave up 3 bases and V 2 bases, and 4 bases lay outside the gene matches. The CDR3 runs to 14 residues. CDR1 SGHRS and CDR2 YFSETQ come from the germline V gene. The CDR3: CASSLAGARYEQYF. As DNA, the CDR3 is TGCGCCAGCAGCTTAGCGGGGGCCCGCTACGAGCAGTACTTC.

This clonotype was detected ten times or more. The chain is built from TRBV6-2 or TRBV6-3 and TRBJ2-1, with D possibly TRBD2 on 6 matching bases. Trimming pared 7 bases from V and 6 bases from J, leaving 22 bases between. The germline V gene encodes CDR1 MNHEY and CDR2 SVGEGT. CDR3 length equals 16 residues. As DNA, the CDR3 is TGTGCCAGCATCCCCCGGTTGTCTCGGGGGACCAATGAGCAGTTCTTC. This sequence encodes CASIPRLSRGTNEQFF.

This clonotype appeared many times. The J gene is TRBJ2-2, the V gene TRBV11-2; D is unclear. V was pared by 4 bases and J by 5 bases, with 14 bases between. The germline V gene encodes CDR1 SGHAT and CDR2 FQNNGV. The CDR3 is 15 residues long. The CDR3 DNA is TGTGCCAGCAGCTCCCAAGTGGGTGGTACCGGGGAGCTGTTTTTT. It specifies CASSSQVGGTGELFF.

This clonotype was seen many times. V usage is TRBV27 and J usage is TRBJ2-2; D gene unclear. V shed 7 bases and J shed 13 bases, with 10 bases lying between them. Germline V gene sequence: CDR1 MNHEY, CDR2 SMNVEV (reference sequence). CDR3 length equals 10 residues. CDR3 region: CASTLNALFF. In DNA form, the CDR3 reads TGTGCCAGCACCCTAAATGCGCTGTTTTTT.

This clonotype was counted at least ten times. This chain uses TRBV4-1 with TRBJ2-2; 9 bases line up with TRBD1. Losses at the gene ends were 3 bases for V and 5 bases for J; bases not matched to a gene: 7. Germline CDR1 MGHRA, CDR2 YSYEKL. This CDR3 contains 16 residues. The CDR3 nucleotides are TGCGCCAGCAGCCACGACGGGACAGGGCTGACCGGGGAGCTGTTTTTT. Translation gives CASSHDGTGLTGELFF.

This clonotype was detected ten times or more. V gene TRBV5-1 combines with J gene TRBJ2-1, with 9 bases that match TRBD2. CDR1 is SGHRS and CDR2 is YFSETQ in the germline V gene. V lost 8 bases, J lost 5 bases, and 14 bases stayed unmatched. The CDR3 totals 16 residues. Here the CDR3 reads CASSGVAGAANNEQFF. CDR3 sequence (DNA): TGCGCCAGTTCAGGGGTAGCGGGGGCCGCCAACAATGAGCAGTTCTTC.

The sample holds many counts of this clonotype. V gene TRBV5-5 combines with J gene TRBJ2-3, with D tentatively TRBD1 (5 bases). Trimming stripped 1 base from V and 0 bases from J, with 9 bases between. Looked up from germline, CDR1 is SGHKS and CDR2 is YYEKEE (reference sequence). This CDR3 has 15 amino acids. The CDR3, as DNA: TGTGCCAGCAGCTTGACGACAGTTAGCACAGATACGCAGTATTTT. Amino acids: CASSLTTVSTDTQYF.

The chain combines TRBV5-1 with TRBJ2-3, with TRBD2 matching 13 bases. The trim removed 9 bases at V and 6 bases at J, leaving 13 bases unmatched. There are 16 residues in the CDR3. Looked up from germline, CDR1 is SGHRS and CDR2 is YFSETQ. The CDR3 reads CAIIRTSGGASDTQYF. In DNA, the CDR3 is TGCGCCATCATCAGAACTAGCGGGGGGGCGTCGGATACGCAGTATTTT.

There are many counts of this clonotype. The chain recombines TRBV29-1 with TRBJ1-2; 7 positions match TRBD1. CDR3 length: 12 residues. After removal of 3 bases from V and 7 bases from J, the junction contained 5 bases not matched to a gene. Germline lookup yields CDR1 SQVTM and CDR2 ANQGSEA. The CDR3 sequence is CSVETGRFGYTF. CDR3 nucleotide sequence: TGCAGCGTTGAGACAGGGCGGTTTGGCTACACCTTC.

This clonotype appeared many times. The chain uses TRBV15 and TRBJ2-1; D assignment may be TRBD1 or TRBD2 (6 bases each). From germline, CDR1 is LNHNV and CDR2 YYDKDF (reference sequence). This CDR3 has 15 residues. Between the trimmed V and J ends, which lost 0 bases and 8 bases, there was a span of 14 bases. The CDR3 DNA reads TGTGCCACCAGCAGAGAATCGGGGGCGTCCGATGAGCAGTTCTTC. It yields the protein CATSRESGASDEQFF.